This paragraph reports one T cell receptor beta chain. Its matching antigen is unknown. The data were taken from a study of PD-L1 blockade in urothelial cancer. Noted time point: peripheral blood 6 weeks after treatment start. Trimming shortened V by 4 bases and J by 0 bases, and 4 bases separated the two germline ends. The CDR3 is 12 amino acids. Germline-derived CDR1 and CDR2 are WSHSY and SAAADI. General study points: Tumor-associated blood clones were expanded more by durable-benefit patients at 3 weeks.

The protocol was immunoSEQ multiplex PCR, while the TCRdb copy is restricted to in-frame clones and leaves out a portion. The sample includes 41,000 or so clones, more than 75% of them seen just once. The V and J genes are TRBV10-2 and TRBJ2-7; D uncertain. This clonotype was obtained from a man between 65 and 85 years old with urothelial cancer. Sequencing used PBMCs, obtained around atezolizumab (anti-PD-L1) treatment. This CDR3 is CASSGDSYEQYF. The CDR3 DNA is TGCGCCAGCAGTGGCGACTCCTACGAGCAGTACTTC.